The 27 T cell receptor beta chains listed next were all sequenced from one sample in a study of blood T cell repertoires in COVID-19. Some clones are missing from TCRdb's copy, which holds only in-frame ones; the method was immunoSEQ multiplex PCR. The repertoire consists of around 250,000 clones, with 70% to 90% occurring once and the leading ten covering approximately 2%. Source material: PBMCs or T cells enriched from blood (not recorded which). The receptors derive from a woman aged 45-59 years who had recovered from COVID-19.

The chain combines TRBV5-4 with TRBJ1-2, with 10 bases lining up with TRBD1. The CDR3 loop spans 18 amino acids. Unmatched junction bases numbered 8, after V lost 0 bases and J lost 0 bases. The germline V gene has CDR1 SGHNT and CDR2 YYREEE (reference sequence). The DNA of the CDR3 is TGTGCCAGCAGCTTGGGACAGGGGGCCGGAATCGCTAACTATGGCTACACCTTC. This encodes CASSLGQGAGIANYGYTF.

The gene calls are TRBV28 and TRBJ1-5; D ambiguous. In germline, CDR1 is MDHEN, CDR2 SYDVKM. The CDR3 spans 17 residues. The germline V and J ends were trimmed by 6 bases and 0 bases, with 18 bases remaining between them. The CDR3 reads CASSPLRAPYSNQPQHF. For the CDR3, the DNA is TGTGCCAGCAGCCCACTGCGGGCCCCCTATAGCAATCAGCCCCAGCATTTT.

This clone was detected only once. This chain uses TRBV9 with TRBJ2-3; D gene unclear. V was trimmed by 0 bases and J by 2 bases, leaving 7 bases between them. Germline assignment: CDR1 SGDLS and CDR2 YYNGEE. The CDR3 covers 14 residues. Here the CDR3 DNA reads TGTGCCAGCAGCGTAGGCACTCCCACAGATACGCAGTATTTT. Its translation: CASSVGTPTDTQYF.

The V and J genes are TRBV7-9 and TRBJ2-1, with TRBD2 identical over 8 bases. CDR1 is SEHNR, CDR2 FQNEAQ, per germline (reference sequence). The V and J ends lost 1 base and 6 bases, in that order; junction bases with no gene match: 2. CDR3 length: 14 amino acids. DNA of the CDR3: TGTGCCAGCAGCTTAGATAGCGGGATCAATGAGCAGTTCTTC. This codes for CASSLDSGINEQFF.

The chain carries TRBV5-1 and TRBJ1-2; 7 bases fit TRBD1. CDR3 length: 14 residues. V lost 2 bases and J lost 3; bases outside the gene matches: 4. In germline, CDR1 is SGHRS, CDR2 YFSETQ. CDR3 amino acids: CASSLGQGDYGYTF. The CDR3 nucleotides read TGCGCCAGCAGCTTAGGGCAGGGGGACTATGGCTACACCTTC.

The V and J genes are TRBV28 and TRBJ2-3, with 13 bases that match TRBD2. Germline V gene sequence: CDR1 MDHEN, CDR2 SYDVKM. This CDR3 region has 17 residues. Trimming cost V 5 bases and J 4 bases; bases outside gene matches: 9. The CDR3 nucleotides read TGTGCCAGCAGTACAGCCGGGACTAGCGGGGTTTCAGATACGCAGTATTTT. The encoded protein is CASSTAGTSGVSDTQYF.

The gene calls are TRBV25-1 and TRBJ2-2; D is uncertain. V lost 3 bases, J lost 0 bases, and 11 bases lay in between. CDR1 and CDR2 from the germline V gene are MGHDK and SYGVNS. CDR3 size: 16 residues. This chain's CDR3 is CASSDFQQPNTGELFF. In DNA form, the CDR3 reads TGTGCCAGCAGTGATTTCCAACAGCCGAACACCGGGGAGCTGTTTTTT.

The chain uses TRBV29-1 and TRBJ1-3, with unresolved D. Germline CDR1 and CDR2: SQVTM and ANQGSEA. The germline V and J ends were trimmed by 7 bases and 1 base, with 8 bases remaining between them. The length of the CDR3 is 12 residues. The CDR3, as DNA: TGCAGCGCCCGGGTATCTGGAAACACCATATATTTT. Translation: CSARVSGNTIYF.

The gene calls are TRBV27 and TRBJ1-2; TRBD1 matches 9 bases. The V and J ends lost 9 bases and 7 bases, in that order; junction bases with no gene match: 12. CDR1 and CDR2 (germline): MNHEY, SMNVEV (reference sequence). The CDR3 consists of 14 residues. CDR3 residues: CASGQGNPRGGYTF. The CDR3 DNA is TGTGCCAGTGGACAGGGGAACCCGAGGGGTGGCTACACCTTC.

The gene calls are TRBV28 and TRBJ1-2, with a tentative D call TRBD1 (5 bases). The CDR3 consists of 15 residues. The germline V gene has CDR1 MDHEN and CDR2 SYDVKM. The ends were cut back, 1 base at V and 1 base at J, with 10 bases in the middle. CDR3 amino acids: CASSLSLGRNYGYTF. The DNA of the CDR3 is TGTGCCAGCAGTTTATCGCTGGGGCGTAACTATGGCTACACCTTC.

The sample holds one count of this clone. Other DNA sequences from this sample encode an identical CDR3 as well. This sequence joins TRBV19 and TRBJ2-1, with a weak D call TRBD1 (6 bases). CDR1 and CDR2 from the germline V gene are LNHDA and SQIVND (reference sequence). The CDR3 has 15 amino acids. The V and J ends lost 1 base and 4 bases respectively, with 11 bases between them. CDR3 coding DNA: TGTGCCAGTAGTATAGTCCCGGGGACATACAATGAGCAGTTCTTC. This encodes CASSIVPGTYNEQFF.

The chain links TRBV7-9 to TRBJ1-1; possibly TRBD1 for D (6 bases). V was clipped by 5 bases and J by 2 bases, with 15 bases between them. The CDR3 spans 15 residues. Germline CDR1 is SEHNR and CDR2 is FQNEAQ (reference sequence). Written as DNA, the CDR3 is TGTGCCAGCAGCCTTGACCCCAGGGGTAACACTGAAGCTTTCTTT. Encoded protein: CASSLDPRGNTEAFF.

This sequence joins TRBV2 and TRBJ2-5; a possible D gene is TRBD1 (5 bases). There are 13 residues in the CDR3. V was trimmed by 3 bases and J by 5 bases, leaving 10 bases between them. CDR1 SNHLY and CDR2 FYNNEI come from the germline V gene. This CDR3 is CASSDRDGETQYF. CDR3 in DNA: TGTGCCAGCAGTGACAGGGATGGGGAGACCCAGTACTTC.

The chain couples TRBV28 to TRBJ2-1; 8 bases line up with TRBD1. Losses at the gene ends were 3 bases for V and 10 bases for J; bases not matched to a gene: 14. This CDR3 region has 16 residues. Germline CDR1 and CDR2: MDHEN and SYDVKM. The DNA of the CDR3 is TGTGCCAGCAGTTTGGCAGGGGGCTCATTCGTGGGGGAGCAGTTCTTC. It specifies CASSLAGGSFVGEQFF.

V usage is TRBV28 and J usage is TRBJ1-1; TRBD1 is a possible D gene (6 bases). Trimming removed 6 bases at V and 7 bases at J, with 27 bases between. Germline CDR1 is MDHEN and CDR2 is SYDVKM. This CDR3 region has 17 residues. For the CDR3, the DNA is TGTGCCAGCAGACTCCCCCCGGGCCGGGGGGCCTTGAGTGAAGCTTTCTTT. The encoded protein is CASRLPPGRGALSEAFF.

The CDR3 loop is CASSHSTPDRGGNTIYF. CDR3 DNA sequence: TGCGCCAGCAGTCATTCCACGCCTGACAGGGGCGGAAACACCATATATTTT. V and J are TRBV23-1 and TRBJ1-3; TRBD1 aligns across 8 bases. TRBV23-1 carries the ORF label, with uncertain function. The CDR3 spans 17 residues. V lost 3 bases to trimming and J lost 4 bases; unmatched junction nucleotides: 11.

J is TRBJ2-2 and V is TRBV6-5, with TRBD1 matching 9 bases. Losses at the gene ends were 8 bases for V and 5 bases for J; bases not matched to a gene: 6. Germline CDR1 MNHEY, CDR2 SVGAGI. The length of the CDR3 is 14 residues. This CDR3 is CASGWTGETGELFF. The CDR3 bases are TGTGCCAGCGGGTGGACAGGGGAGACCGGGGAGCTGTTTTTT.

This rearrangement joins TRBV3-1 (or the pseudogene TRBV3-2) to TRBJ2-5; 8 nucleotides align to TRBD1. The CDR3 covers 16 residues. Germline V gene lookup returns CDR1 LGHDT and CDR2 YNNKEL (reference sequence). J gave up 4 bases and V 0 bases, and 7 bases lay outside the gene matches. The CDR3 coding sequence is TGTGCCAGCAGCCAAGAAGCGCCCAGGGGGCGAGAGACCCAGTACTTC. Its protein is CASSQEAPRGRETQYF.

The genes are TRBV27 and TRBJ2-7; 9 bases agree with TRBD1. Germline V lookup: CDR1 MNHEY, CDR2 SMNVEV (reference sequence). The V and J ends lost 3 bases and 7 bases, in that order; junction bases with no gene match: 16. CDR3 length: 17 residues. In nucleotides, the CDR3 is TGTGCCAGCAGTTTGATCCACCCGGGACAGGGAGGCGGGGAGCAGTACTTC. Translation gives CASSLIHPGQGGGEQYF.

The V gene is TRBV28, the J gene TRBJ2-3; tentatively, D is TRBD1 (5 bases). V lost 7 bases and J lost 0, with 8 bases in between. Germline lookup yields CDR1 MDHEN and CDR2 SYDVKM. This CDR3 has 13 residues. The CDR3 region has the DNA TGTGCCAGCACAGACAGAAGCACAGATACGCAGTATTTT. This encodes CASTDRSTDTQYF.

V usage is TRBV19 and J usage is TRBJ2-3; no definite D call. CDR3 size: 13 residues. The V end was cut by 1 base, the J end by 1 base, with 3 bases between. CDR1 LNHDA and CDR2 SQIVND come from the germline V gene (reference sequence). The CDR3 DNA sequence: TGTGCCAGTAGTATAGGAGGCACAGATACGCAGTATTTT. Protein product: CASSIGGTDTQYF.

The V call is TRBV24-1, the J call TRBJ2-1, with D possibly matching TRBD1 (5 bases). The CDR3 contains 13 residues. The V gene lost 9 bases and the J gene lost 12 bases, with 20 bases spanning the gap. Per germline, CDR1 KGHDR and CDR2 SFDVKD. CDR3 region: CATRRVQVMGQFF. CDR3 DNA sequence: TGTGCCACCCGCCGGGTACAGGTAATGGGGCAGTTCTTC.

For this clone: This CDR3 is also generated by other DNA sequences in the sample. This chain links TRBV3-1 (or the pseudogene TRBV3-2) with TRBJ2-7, with 9 bases aligning to TRBD1. Germline V lookup: CDR1 LGHDT, CDR2 YNNKEL (reference sequence). This CDR3 contains 13 residues. Germline trimming cut 4 bases from V and 4 bases from J; bases unmatched to any gene: 2. In nucleotides, the CDR3 is TGTGCCAGCAGCCGGGACAGGGCTTACGAGCAGTACTTC. Encoded protein: CASSRDRAYEQYF.

The chain has TRBV28 and TRBJ1-2; D may be TRBD1 (6 bases). Germline CDR1 and CDR2: MDHEN and SYDVKM. The CDR3 loop spans 15 amino acids. V was cut by 7 bases and J by 6 bases, with 21 bases left in between. For the CDR3, the DNA is TGTGCCAGCATCCTACAGGGTGGGGGCCCCGATGGCTACACCTTC. It yields the protein CASILQGGGPDGYTF.

This clone was seen a single time. This chain links TRBV25-1 with TRBJ1-6; D gene unclear. The CDR3 runs to 12 residues. V lost 1 base and J 9 bases, leaving 4 bases between the germline ends. CDR1 and CDR2 (germline): MGHDK, SYGVNS. DNA for the CDR3: TGTGCCAGCAGTGAATCCGTTTCACCCCTCCACTTT. This gives the protein CASSESVSPLHF.

In its sample, this clone was seen a few times. The chain employs TRBV28 and TRBJ2-3; 12 bases fit TRBD2. CDR1 MDHEN and CDR2 SYDVKM come from the germline V gene. The CDR3 length is 13 residues. The V segment lost 8 bases and the J segment 10 bases; nucleotides outside the gene matches: 7. The CDR3 loop reads CASGRTSGAAQYF. As DNA, the CDR3 is TGTGCCAGCGGAAGGACTAGCGGGGCTGCGCAGTATTTT.

The V call is TRBV7-2, the J call TRBJ1-2; TRBD1 matches at 10 bases. CDR1 is SGHTA, CDR2 FQGNSA, per germline. The CDR3 contains 15 residues. Trimming cost V 5 bases and J 8 bases; bases outside gene matches: 11. The CDR3 region is CASSTAGTGAVGYTF. CDR3 nucleotides: TGTGCCAGCAGCACCGCCGGGACAGGGGCGGTCGGCTACACCTTC. Variable domain in full (rest from reference TRBV7-2 and TRBJ1-2): GAGVSQSPSNKVTEKGKDVELRCDPISGHTALYWYRQSLGQGLEFLIYFQGNSAPDKSGLPSDRFSAERTGGSVSTLTIQRTQQEDSAVYLCASSTAGTGAVGYTFGSGTRLTVV.